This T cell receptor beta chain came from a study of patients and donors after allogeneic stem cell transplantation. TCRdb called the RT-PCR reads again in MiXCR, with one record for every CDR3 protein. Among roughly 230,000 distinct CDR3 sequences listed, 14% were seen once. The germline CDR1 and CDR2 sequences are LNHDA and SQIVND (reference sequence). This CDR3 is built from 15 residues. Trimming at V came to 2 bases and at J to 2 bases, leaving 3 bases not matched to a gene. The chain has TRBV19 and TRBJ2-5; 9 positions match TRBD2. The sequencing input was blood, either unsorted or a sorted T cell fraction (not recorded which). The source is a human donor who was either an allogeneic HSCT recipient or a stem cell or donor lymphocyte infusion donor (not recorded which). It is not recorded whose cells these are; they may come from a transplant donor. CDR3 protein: CASSISGRKQETQYF. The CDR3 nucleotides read TGTGCCAGTAGTATAAGCGGGAGGAAACAAGAGACCCAGTACTTC.